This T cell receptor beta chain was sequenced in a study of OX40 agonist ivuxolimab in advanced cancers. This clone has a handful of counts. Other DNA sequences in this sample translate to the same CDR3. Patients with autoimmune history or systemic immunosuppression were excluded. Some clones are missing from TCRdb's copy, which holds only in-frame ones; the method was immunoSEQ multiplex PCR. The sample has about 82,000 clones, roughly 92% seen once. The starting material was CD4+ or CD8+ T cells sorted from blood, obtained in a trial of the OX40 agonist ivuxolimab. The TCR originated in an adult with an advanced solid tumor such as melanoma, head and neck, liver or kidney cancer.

This chain's CDR3 is CASSLRTGLAKNIQYF. The DNA for the CDR3 is TGTGCCAGTAGTCTCCGGACAGGGCTAGCCAAAAACATTCAGTACTTC. The chain links TRBV19 to TRBJ2-4; 8 nucleotides line up with TRBD1. Germline CDR1 LNHDA, CDR2 SQIVND (reference sequence). This CDR3 region has 16 residues. V dropped 5 bases and J dropped 0; count of bases not matched to a gene: 6.